One and the same sample provided the 7 T cell receptor beta chains below, sequenced in a study of T cell changes during pregnancy in multiple sclerosis. Only in-frame clones appear in the TCRdb table, and some are missing; sequencing was by immunoSEQ multiplex PCR. The table shows tens of thousands of clones, with around 93% occurring only once. This sample comprised CD4+ T cells from peripheral blood mononuclear cells, obtained in the third trimester of pregnancy. The source is a female donor in good health, enrolled as a control in a pregnancy study.

This clone was seen just once. The rearrangement uses TRBV6-1 and TRBJ1-3, with a possible D match to TRBD1 (6 bases). The CDR3 contains 13 residues. Germline lookup yields CDR1 MNHNS and CDR2 SASEGT. V lost 8 bases to trimming and J lost 2 bases, with 10 bases between them. CDR3: CASGRQAGNTIYF. The CDR3, as DNA: TGTGCCAGCGGGAGACAGGCTGGAAACACCATATATTTT.

Turning to this clone: In the same sample, other DNA sequences code for this CDR3. The chain joins TRBV9 to TRBJ2-5, with 9 bases matching TRBD2. The CDR3 consists of 15 residues. The trim removed 0 bases at V and 5 bases at J, leaving 5 bases unmatched. Per the germline V gene, CDR1 is SGDLS and CDR2 is YYNGEE. The CDR3 nucleotides read TGTGCCAGCAGCGTAGATAGCGGGAGAGGCGAGACCCAGTACTTC. Translated, it gives CASSVDSGRGETQYF.

The DNA for the CDR3 is TGTGCCAGCAACCTAGGGGGCTATGGCTACACCTTC. This translates into CASNLGGYGYTF. J is TRBJ1-2 and V is TRBV6-1, with a possible D match to TRBD1 (6 bases). Trimming took off 7 bases at V and 4 bases at J, with 10 bases between the two ends. CDR1 is MNHNS and CDR2 is SASEGT in the germline V gene. The CDR3 has 12 residues.

This chain uses TRBV5-1 with TRBJ2-1; 8 bases map to TRBD2. The junction had 8 bases not matched to a gene; V was cut back by 3 bases and J by 9 bases. The CDR3 covers 14 residues. Looked up from germline, CDR1 is SGHRS and CDR2 is YFSETQ. This chain's CDR3 is CASSWSGGLGEQFF. The DNA for the CDR3 is TGCGCCAGCAGCTGGTCGGGGGGGTTGGGTGAGCAGTTCTTC.

The J gene is TRBJ2-3, the V gene TRBV5-8; the match to TRBD1 covers 8 bases. CDR3 size: 16 residues. The V and J ends lost 6 bases and 3 bases, in that order; junction bases with no gene match: 12. Germline V CDR1 and CDR2: SGHTS, YDEGEE. CDR3 DNA: TGTGCCAGCACTCCCCGGACAGGGAGGAAGACAGATACGCAGTATTTT. It is translated as CASTPRTGRKTDTQYF.

This clone was recorded a few times. This sequence joins TRBV5-6 and TRBJ1-1; TRBD1 might be the D (5 bases). V lost 2 bases to trimming and J lost 1 base, with 12 bases between them. The CDR3 has 15 amino acids. Germline lookup yields CDR1 SGHDT and CDR2 YYEEEE. The CDR3 region is CASSFRRGSNTEAFF. CDR3 sequence (DNA): TGTGCCAGCAGCTTTAGGAGGGGATCGAACACTGAAGCTTTCTTT.

This clone appeared a few times. This sequence joins TRBV6-4 and TRBJ2-2; no clear D. The V gene's germline CDR1 is MRHNA and CDR2 SNTAGT. The CDR3 has 13 residues. V shed 0 bases and J shed 3 bases, with 2 bases lying between them. The CDR3 loop reads CASSDSYTGELFF. CDR3 bases: TGTGCCAGCAGTGACTCCTACACCGGGGAGCTGTTTTTT.